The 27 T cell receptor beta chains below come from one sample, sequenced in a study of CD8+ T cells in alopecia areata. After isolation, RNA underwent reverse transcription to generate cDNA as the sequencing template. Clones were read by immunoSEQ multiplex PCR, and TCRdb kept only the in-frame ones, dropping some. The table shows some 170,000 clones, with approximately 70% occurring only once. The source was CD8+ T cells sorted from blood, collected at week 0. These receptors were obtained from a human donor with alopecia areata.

The CDR3, as DNA: TGTGCCCCCGACCTCGTATCACCGGGCTACACCTTC. It codes for CAPDLVSPGYTF. The rearrangement links TRBV30 to TRBJ1-2; D unclear. Trimming took 8 bases from V and 8 from J, leaving 18 bases between them. Germline V lookup: CDR1 GTSNPN, CDR2 SVGIG (reference sequence). The CDR3 has 12 amino acids.

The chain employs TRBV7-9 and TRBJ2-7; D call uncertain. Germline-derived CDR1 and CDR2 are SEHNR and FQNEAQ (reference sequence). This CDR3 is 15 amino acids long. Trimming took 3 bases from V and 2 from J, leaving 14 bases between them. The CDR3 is CASSFSTAVPYEQYF. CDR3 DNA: TGTGCCAGCAGCTTCTCCACGGCCGTTCCCTACGAGCAGTACTTC.

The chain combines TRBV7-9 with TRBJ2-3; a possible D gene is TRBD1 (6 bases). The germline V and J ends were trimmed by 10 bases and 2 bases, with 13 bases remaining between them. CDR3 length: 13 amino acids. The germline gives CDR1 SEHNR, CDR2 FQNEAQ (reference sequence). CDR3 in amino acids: CATRGGNTDTQYF. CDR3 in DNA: TGTGCCACGAGAGGGGGTAACACAGATACGCAGTATTTT.

The CDR3 coding sequence is TGCGCCAGCAGCCAATTCCCCGGGGAGACCCAGTACTTC. Translation: CASSQFPGETQYF. V and J are TRBV4-1 and TRBJ2-5; D not resolved. The germline V and J ends were trimmed by 2 bases and 5 bases, with 9 bases remaining between them. The CDR3 contains 13 residues. Germline CDR1 reads MGHRA; CDR2 reads YSYEKL.

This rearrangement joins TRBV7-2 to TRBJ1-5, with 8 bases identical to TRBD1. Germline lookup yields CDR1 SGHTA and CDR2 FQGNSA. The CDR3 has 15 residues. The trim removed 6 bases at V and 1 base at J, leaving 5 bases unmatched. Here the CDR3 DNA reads TGTGCCAGCAGGCCTTACAGGGGGAGCAATCAGCCCCAGCATTTT. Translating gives CASRPYRGSNQPQHF.

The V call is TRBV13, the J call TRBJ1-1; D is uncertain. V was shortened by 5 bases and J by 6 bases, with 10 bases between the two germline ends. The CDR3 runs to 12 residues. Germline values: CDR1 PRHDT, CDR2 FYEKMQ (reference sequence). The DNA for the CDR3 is TGTGCCAGCAGCGCTGCCGGGGCTGAAGCTTTCTTT. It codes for CASSAAGAEAFF.

CDR3 sequence reads: CASRGMGQYYEQYF. CDR3 in DNA: TGTGCCAGCAGGGGGATGGGACAGTACTACGAGCAGTACTTC. J is TRBJ2-7 and V is TRBV2, with 7 bases aligning to TRBD1. With V trimmed by 6 bases and J by 3 bases, 8 bases remained unmatched. Germline CDR1 is SNHLY and CDR2 is FYNNEI. This CDR3 is 14 amino acids long.

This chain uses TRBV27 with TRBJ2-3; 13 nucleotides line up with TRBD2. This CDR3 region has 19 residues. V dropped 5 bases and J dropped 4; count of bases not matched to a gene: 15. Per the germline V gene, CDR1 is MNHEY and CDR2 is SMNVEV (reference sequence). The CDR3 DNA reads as TGTGCCAGCAGTCTCCGGACTGAACGGACTAGCGGGGGTGCAGATACGCAGTATTTT. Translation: CASSLRTERTSGGADTQYF.

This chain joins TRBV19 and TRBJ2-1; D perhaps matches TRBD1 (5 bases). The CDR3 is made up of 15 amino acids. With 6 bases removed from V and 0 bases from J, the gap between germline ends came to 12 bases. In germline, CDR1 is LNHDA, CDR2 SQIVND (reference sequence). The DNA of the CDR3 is TGTGCCAGTAGAACATACGACAGCTCCTACAATGAGCAGTTCTTC. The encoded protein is CASRTYDSSYNEQFF.

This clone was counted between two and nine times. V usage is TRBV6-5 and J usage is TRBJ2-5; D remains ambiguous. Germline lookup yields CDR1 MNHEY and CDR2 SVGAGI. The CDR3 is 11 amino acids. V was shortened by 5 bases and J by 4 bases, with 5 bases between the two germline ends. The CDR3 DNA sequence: TGTGCCAGCAGTAGTATAGAGACCCAGTACTTC. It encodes CASSSIETQYF.

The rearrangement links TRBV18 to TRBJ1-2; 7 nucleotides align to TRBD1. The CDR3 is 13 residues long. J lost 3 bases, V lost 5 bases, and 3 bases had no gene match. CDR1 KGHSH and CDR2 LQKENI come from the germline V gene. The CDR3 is CASSTGTDYGYTF. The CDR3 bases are TGTGCCAGCTCAACCGGGACAGACTATGGCTACACCTTC.

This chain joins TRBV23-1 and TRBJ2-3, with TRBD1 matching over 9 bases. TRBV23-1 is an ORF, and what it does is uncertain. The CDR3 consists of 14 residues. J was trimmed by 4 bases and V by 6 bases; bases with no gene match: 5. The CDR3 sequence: CASSPGQGPDTQYF. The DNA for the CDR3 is TGCGCCAGCAGCCCCGGACAGGGGCCAGATACGCAGTATTTT.

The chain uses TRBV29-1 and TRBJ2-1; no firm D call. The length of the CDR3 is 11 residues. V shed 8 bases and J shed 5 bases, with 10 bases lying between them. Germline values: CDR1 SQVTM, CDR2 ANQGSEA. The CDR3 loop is CSHFRDNEQFF. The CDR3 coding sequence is TGCAGCCACTTCAGAGACAATGAGCAGTTCTTC.

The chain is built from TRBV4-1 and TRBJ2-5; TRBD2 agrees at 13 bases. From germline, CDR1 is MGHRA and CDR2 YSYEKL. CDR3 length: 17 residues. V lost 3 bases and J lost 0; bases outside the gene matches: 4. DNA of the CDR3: TGCGCCAGCAGCCACCCCGGGACTAGCGGGGACCAAGAGACCCAGTACTTC. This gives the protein CASSHPGTSGDQETQYF.

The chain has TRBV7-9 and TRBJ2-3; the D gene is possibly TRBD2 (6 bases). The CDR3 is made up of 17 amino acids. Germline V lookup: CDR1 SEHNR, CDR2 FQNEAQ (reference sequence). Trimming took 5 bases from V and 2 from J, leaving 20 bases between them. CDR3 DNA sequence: TGTGCCAGCAGCCCAGCGACTAGTCTTTTGACCACAGATACGCAGTATTTT. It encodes CASSPATSLLTTDTQYF.

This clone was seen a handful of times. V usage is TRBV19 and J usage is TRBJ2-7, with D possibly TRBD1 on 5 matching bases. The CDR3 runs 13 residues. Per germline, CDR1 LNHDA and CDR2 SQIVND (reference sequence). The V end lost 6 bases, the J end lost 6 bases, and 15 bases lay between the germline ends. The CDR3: CASSGRDLAEQYF. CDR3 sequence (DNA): TGTGCCAGTAGCGGCAGGGATCTGGCCGAGCAGTACTTC.

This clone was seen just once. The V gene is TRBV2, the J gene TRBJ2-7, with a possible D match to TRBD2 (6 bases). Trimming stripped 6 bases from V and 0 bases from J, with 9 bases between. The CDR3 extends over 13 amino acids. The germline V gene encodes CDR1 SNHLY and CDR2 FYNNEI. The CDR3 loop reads CASREGLSYEQYF. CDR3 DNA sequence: TGTGCCAGCAGGGAGGGTCTCTCCTACGAGCAGTACTTC.

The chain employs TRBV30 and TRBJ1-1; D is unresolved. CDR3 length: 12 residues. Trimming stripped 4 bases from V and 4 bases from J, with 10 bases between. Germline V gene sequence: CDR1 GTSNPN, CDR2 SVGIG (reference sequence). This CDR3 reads CAWTERGTEAFF. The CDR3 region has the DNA TGTGCCTGGACAGAGCGGGGCACTGAAGCTTTCTTT.

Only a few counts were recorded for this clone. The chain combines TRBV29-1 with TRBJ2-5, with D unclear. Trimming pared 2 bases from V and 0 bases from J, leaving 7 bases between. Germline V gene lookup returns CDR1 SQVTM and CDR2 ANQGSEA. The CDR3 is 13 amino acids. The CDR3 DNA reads TGCAGCGTTGAAAATGGCAACCAAGAGACCCAGTACTTC. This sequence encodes CSVENGNQETQYF.

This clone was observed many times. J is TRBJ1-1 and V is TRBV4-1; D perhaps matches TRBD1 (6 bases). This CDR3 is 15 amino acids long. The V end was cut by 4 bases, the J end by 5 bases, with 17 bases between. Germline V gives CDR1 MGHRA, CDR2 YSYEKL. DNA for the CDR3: TGCGCCAGCAGCCCAAAAGCGGGGGCAGTGACTGAAGCTTTCTTT. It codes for CASSPKAGAVTEAFF.

CDR3 amino acids: CATMGQGEEKLFF. DNA of the CDR3: TGTGCCACCATGGGACAGGGGGAGGAAAAACTGTTTTTT. The chain uses TRBV15 and TRBJ1-4; TRBD1 agrees at 11 bases. The CDR3 consists of 13 residues. V lost 7 bases and J lost 8; bases outside the gene matches: 3. Germline V gene data show CDR1 as LNHNV and CDR2 as YYDKDF (reference sequence).

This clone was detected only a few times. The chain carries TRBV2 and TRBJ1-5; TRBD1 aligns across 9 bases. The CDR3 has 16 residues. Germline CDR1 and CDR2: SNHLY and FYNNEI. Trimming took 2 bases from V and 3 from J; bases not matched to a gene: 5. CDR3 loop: CASSETGTGYNQPQHF. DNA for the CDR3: TGTGCCAGCAGTGAAACAGGGACAGGGTACAATCAGCCCCAGCATTTT.

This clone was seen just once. In DNA form, the CDR3 reads TGTGCCAGCAGTTTCCGCCGGGACGGGATCACAGATACGCAGTATTTT. Protein product: CASSFRRDGITDTQYF. The rearrangement joins TRBV5-4 to TRBJ2-3; either TRBD1 or TRBD2 may supply D (5 bases each). V gave up 5 bases and J gave up 2 bases, with 18 bases separating them. Germline CDR1 reads SGHNT; CDR2 reads YYREEE (reference sequence). The CDR3 runs to 16 residues.

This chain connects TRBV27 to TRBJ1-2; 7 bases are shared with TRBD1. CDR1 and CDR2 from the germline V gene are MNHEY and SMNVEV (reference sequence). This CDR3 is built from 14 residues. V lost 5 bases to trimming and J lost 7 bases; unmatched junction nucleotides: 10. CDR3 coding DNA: TGTGCCAGCAGTCAGCAGGGGGGAAGACTTGGCTACACCTTC. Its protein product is CASSQQGGRLGYTF.

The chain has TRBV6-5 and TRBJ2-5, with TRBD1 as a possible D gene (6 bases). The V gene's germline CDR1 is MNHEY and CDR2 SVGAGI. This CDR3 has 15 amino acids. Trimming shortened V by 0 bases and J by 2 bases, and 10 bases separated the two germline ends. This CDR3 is CASSYSKTGQETQYF. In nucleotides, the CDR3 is TGTGCCAGCAGTTACTCGAAGACAGGACAAGAGACCCAGTACTTC.

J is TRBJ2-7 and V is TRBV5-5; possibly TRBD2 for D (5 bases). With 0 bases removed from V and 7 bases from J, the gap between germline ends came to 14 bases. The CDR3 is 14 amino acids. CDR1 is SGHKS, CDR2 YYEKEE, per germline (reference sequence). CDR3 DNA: TGTGCCAGCAGCTTGGTTCTGGCTTCGGGGGAGCAGTACTTC. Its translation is CASSLVLASGEQYF.

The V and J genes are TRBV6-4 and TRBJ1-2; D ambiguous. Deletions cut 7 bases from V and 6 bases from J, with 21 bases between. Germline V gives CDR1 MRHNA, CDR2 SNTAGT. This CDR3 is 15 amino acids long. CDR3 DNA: TGTGCCAGCACCCCAAGGGCGGGTTCCTTCGATGGCTACACCTTC. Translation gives CASTPRAGSFDGYTF.